These T cell receptor beta chains were read from a single sample in a study of T cell responses to AZD1222 COVID-19 vaccine. Method: immunoSEQ multiplex PCR; TCRdb's copy keeps in-frame clones and lacks some. Counted here are some 100,000 clones, 88% occurring once; the ten biggest clones make up over 10%. The specimen comprised peripheral blood, sampled on day 0 of MenACWY control vaccination. These receptors all come from an adult in good health. Both conserved end residues are part of each CDR3. A D gene is named only where the DNA matches it firmly. Not all rows give a size; the values are once, few, many and, for expanded clones, a class.

>NA|NA|TRBJ2-3|TRBV4-2
TGTGCCAGCAGCCAAGATCAAGGGGATACGCAGTATTTT
CASSQDQGDTQYF
>NA|TRBD1|TRBJ2-1|TRBV28
TGTGCCAGCAGAGACAGGGGAGTCCCCTACAATGAGCAGTTCTTC
CASRDRGVPYNEQFF
>NA|NA|TRBJ2-3|TRBV2
TGTGCCAGCACCAGATCCCCCACAGATACGCAGTATTTT
CASTRSPTDTQYF
>NA|NA|TRBJ1-1|TRBV7-9
TGTGCCAGCAGAGAAAAATGGGGGCAGAAGGCAGGGACTGAAGCTTTCTTT
CASREKWGQKAGTEAFF
>NA|NA|TRBJ1-1|TRBV18
TGTGCCAGCTCACTTCCGGGACACTCGCCTGAAGCTTTCTTT
CASSLPGHSPEAFF
>NA|NA|TRBJ1-5|TRBV5-6
TGTGCCAGCAGCCAAGACAGATCGCAGCCCCAGCATTTT
CASSQDRSQPQHF
>once|NA|TRBJ2-3|TRBV5-4
TGTGCCAGCAGCCCGACGCCGTCTAGCGGCACAGATACGCAGTATTTT
CASSPTPSSGTDTQYF
>NA|NA|TRBJ2-1|TRBV20-1
TGCAGTGCTACTTCCTACAATGAGCAGTTCTTC
CSATSYNEQFF
>once|TRBD1|TRBJ1-2|TRBV29-1
TGCAGCGTTGACGACAGGGGTCGGGACTATGGCTACACCTTC
CSVDDRGRDYGYTF
>once|TRBD1|TRBJ1-2|TRBV2
TGTGCCAGACAGGGGACCCTAGCTAACTATGGCTACACCTTC
CARQGTLANYGYTF
>NA|NA|TRBJ2-7|TRBV27
TGTGCCAGCAGTTTATCGGCAGCCAACGAGCAGTACTTC
CASSLSAANEQYF
>NA|NA|TRBJ2-7|TRBV6-1
TGTGCCAGCAGTTATGATTGGCTAGCTGGAGAGCAGTACTTC
CASSYDWLAGEQYF
>NA|NA|TRBJ1-1|TRBV7-2
TGTGCCAGCAGCTCGGACAGGAACACTGAAGCTTTCTTT
CASSSDRNTEAFF
>NA|NA|TRBJ1-1|TRBV6-5
TGTGCCAGCCGTAAAAAAAGGGGAGTGAACACTGAAGCTTTCTTT
CASRKKRGVNTEAFF
>NA|NA|TRBJ2-2|TRBV12-3/TRBV12-4
TGTGCCAGCAGTTTTCAGGGTCCCGGGGAGCTGTTTTTT
CASSFQGPGELFF
>NA|NA|TRBJ2-1|TRBV4-3
TGCGCCAGCAGCCAAGATCGGACTGCGGGATCCAATGAGCAGTTCTTC
CASSQDRTAGSNEQFF
>NA|NA|TRBJ1-2|TRBV12-3/TRBV12-4
TGTGCCAGCAGTTTCATTTATGGCTACACCTTC
CASSFIYGYTF
>NA|NA|TRBJ2-3|TRBV7-2
TGTGCCAGCAGCTTGGGGGAGGAGCGTACGCAGTATTTT
CASSLGEERTQYF
>NA|TRBD1|TRBJ2-3|TRBV7-2
TGTGCCAGCAGCTGGGGACAGGGGGACACAGATACGCAGTATTTT
CASSWGQGDTDTQYF
>NA|TRBD1|TRBJ1-2|TRBV6-2/TRBV6-3
TGTGCCAGCAGTAGACAAGGACAGGTGGGCTATGGCTACACCTTC
CASSRQGQVGYGYTF
>NA|NA|TRBJ1-6|TRBV28
TGTGCCAGCAGTTTGGGGCTAAGGGGGTTTGAGTATTCACCCCTCCACTTT
CASSLGLRGFEYSPLHF
>NA|NA|TRBJ1-2|TRBV9
TGTGCCAGCAGCACACGACAGTCGGAAATCTATGGCTACACCTTC
CASSTRQSEIYGYTF
>NA|NA|TRBJ2-5|TRBV7-8
TGTGCCAGCAGCTTTCGGACAGACGCACCACAAGAGACCCAGTACTTC
CASSFRTDAPQETQYF
>NA|TRBD1|TRBJ1-1|TRBV7-9
TGTGCCAGCAGCTCGGTCGGGACAGTGAACACTGAAGCTTTCTTT
CASSSVGTVNTEAFF
>NA|TRBD2|TRBJ2-3|TRBV6-1
TGTGCCAGCAGTGATCCTGCGGGGGGAACAGATACGCAGTATTTT
CASSDPAGGTDTQYF
>few|NA|TRBJ1-3|TRBV18
TGTGCCAGCTCAAATTTCGGAAACTCTGGAAACACCATATATTTT
CASSNFGNSGNTIYF
>NA|TRBD2|TRBJ2-1|TRBV6-1
TGTGCCAGCAGTGAAGTGCGGGGGGGCTACAATGAGCAGTTCTTC
CASSEVRGGYNEQFF
>NA|NA|TRBJ2-7|TRBV5-4
TGTGCCAGCAGCTGGGGGATAGGCTCCTACGAGCAGTACTTC
CASSWGIGSYEQYF
>NA|NA|TRBJ1-1|TRBV11-3
TGTGCCAGCAGCTCAGGGACCGGCAGTGGCACTGAAGCTTTCTTT
CASSSGTGSGTEAFF
>NA|TRBD1|TRBJ2-7|TRBV5-1
TGCGCCAGCAGCCGACAGGGCGCCTACGAGCAGTACTTC
CASSRQGAYEQYF
>NA|NA|TRBJ2-7|TRBV5-1
TGCGCCAGCAGCTGGGCGGAAAGGGCGTACGAGCAGTACTTC
CASSWAERAYEQYF
>few|NA|TRBJ2-2|TRBV7-2
TGTGCCGGGGGGGCGGCCGGGGAGCTGTTTTTT
CAGGAAGELFF
>NA|NA|TRBJ2-2|TRBV7-8
TGTGCCAGCAGCTTAGAGTGGTTTTTGGCCGGGGAGCTGTTTTTT
CASSLEWFLAGELFF
>NA|NA|TRBJ2-5|TRBV3-1/TRBV3-2
TGTGCCAGCAGCCAAGAAGGCAGACAAGAGACCCAGTACTTC
CASSQEGRQETQYF
>NA|NA|TRBJ1-1|TRBV19
TGTGCCAGTAGTTCCCAGATGAACACTGAAGCTTTCTTT
CASSSQMNTEAFF
>NA|TRBD1|TRBJ1-1|TRBV29-1
TGCAGCGTTGAAGGTGGACAGGGGGGGAACACTGAAGCTTTCTTT
CSVEGGQGGNTEAFF
>NA|NA|TRBJ2-1|TRBV5-4
TGTGCCAGCAGCGGCTACGGGGGAAGGGTATATGAGCAGTTCTTC
CASSGYGGRVYEQFF
>NA|TRBD1|TRBJ1-1|TRBV4-2
TGTGCCAGCAGCCTTCTCCCGCAGGGGGAAGGACTCCAAGCTTTCTTT
CASSLLPQGEGLQAFF
>NA|NA|TRBJ1-2|TRBV27
TGTGCCAGCAGTTTCAGGGGAATGGATGGCTACACCTTC
CASSFRGMDGYTF
>few|NA|TRBJ2-3|TRBV27
TGTGCCAGCAGGATGAATATGGACTATTGGGGCACAGATACGCAGTATTTT
CASRMNMDYWGTDTQYF
>few|NA|TRBJ1-2|TRBV5-1
TGCGCCAGCAGCATAACCCAGGGATCCTATGGCTACACCTTC
CASSITQGSYGYTF
>NA|TRBD2|TRBJ2-1|TRBV28
TGTGCCAGCAGTTCCATAGCGGGGGGGCCCTTTAATGAGCAGTTCTTC
CASSSIAGGPFNEQFF
>NA|NA|TRBJ2-6|TRBV7-9
TGTGCCAGCAGCTCTACGACTAGGGGGGCCAACGTCCTGACTTTC
CASSSTTRGANVLTF
>NA|NA|TRBJ2-5|TRBV10-3
TGTGCCATCGGCCTCGGGGCTCAAGAGACCCAGTACTTC
CAIGLGAQETQYF
>NA|NA|TRBJ1-2|TRBV6-5
TGTGCCAGCAGCCGTTTTCTCGGGGCTGGCTATGGCTACACCTTC
CASSRFLGAGYGYTF
>NA|NA|TRBJ1-1|TRBV19
TGTGCCAGTAGTAATTTTTGGGGCAACACTGAAGCTTTCTTT
CASSNFWGNTEAFF
>NA|NA|TRBJ2-7|TRBV4-2
TGTGCCAGCAGCCCCACCGGGACACAAACCTACGAGCAGTACTTC
CASSPTGTQTYEQYF
>NA|TRBD1|TRBJ1-6|TRBV5-1
TGCGCCAGCAGCTGGACAGGGGATTCTAATTCACCCCTCCACTTT
CASSWTGDSNSPLHF
>NA|NA|TRBJ2-7|TRBV28
TGTGCCAGCAGCCCTTTAAGTCGCCAGCAGTACTTC
CASSPLSRQQYF
>NA|TRBD2|TRBJ2-1|TRBV3-1/TRBV3-2
TGTGCCAGCAGCCAAGGCCTAGCGGCCACCCATGGCAAGCAGTTCTTC
CASSQGLAATHGKQFF
>once|NA|TRBJ1-2|TRBV6-5
TGTGCCAGCAGCGCGGGACCAGGACCCTATGGCTACACCTTC
CASSAGPGPYGYTF
>NA|NA|TRBJ2-2|TRBV28
TGTGCCAGCAGTTTTACGGGGAGAAGCGCCGGGGAGCTGTTTTTT
CASSFTGRSAGELFF
>NA|TRBD1|TRBJ2-7|TRBV3-1/TRBV3-2
TGTGCCAGCAGCCAACCCGGACAGGCGCCGTTAATCTCCTACGAGCAGTACTTC
CASSQPGQAPLISYEQYF
>once|NA|TRBJ1-6|TRBV28
TGTGCCAGTATTCGGGATGGGGTCCATAATTCACCCCTCCACTTT
CASIRDGVHNSPLHF